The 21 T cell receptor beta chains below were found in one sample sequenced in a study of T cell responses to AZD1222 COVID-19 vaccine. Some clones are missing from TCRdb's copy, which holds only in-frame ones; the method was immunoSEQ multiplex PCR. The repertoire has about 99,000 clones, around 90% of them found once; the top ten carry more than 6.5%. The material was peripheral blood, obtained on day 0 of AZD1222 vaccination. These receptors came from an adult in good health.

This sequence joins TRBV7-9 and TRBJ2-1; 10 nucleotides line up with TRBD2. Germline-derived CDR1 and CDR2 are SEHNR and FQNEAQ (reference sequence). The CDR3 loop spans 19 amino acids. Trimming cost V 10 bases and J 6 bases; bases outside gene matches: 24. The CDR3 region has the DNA TGTGCCACCCCGGCGGTCTCGGGAAGCGGGAGGGCCCGGGGCAATGAGCAGTTCTTC. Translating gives CATPAVSGSGRARGNEQFF.

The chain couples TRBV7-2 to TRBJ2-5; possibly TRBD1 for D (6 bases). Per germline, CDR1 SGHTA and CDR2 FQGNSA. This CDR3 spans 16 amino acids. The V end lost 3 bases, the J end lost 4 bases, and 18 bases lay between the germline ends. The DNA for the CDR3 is TGTGCCAGCAGCTTTACCGATTCAGGGGCAGGAGAGACCCAGTACTTC. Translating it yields CASSFTDSGAGETQYF.

CDR3 bases: TGTGCCAGCAGTTCCCCGATAGGTCTAACCTACGAGCAGTACTTC. It yields the protein CASSSPIGLTYEQYF. The genes are TRBV6-2 or TRBV6-3 and TRBJ2-7; D not resolved. The CDR3 is made up of 15 amino acids. CDR1 and CDR2 (germline): MNHEY, SVGEGT. Deletions cut 4 bases from V and 2 bases from J, with 15 bases between.

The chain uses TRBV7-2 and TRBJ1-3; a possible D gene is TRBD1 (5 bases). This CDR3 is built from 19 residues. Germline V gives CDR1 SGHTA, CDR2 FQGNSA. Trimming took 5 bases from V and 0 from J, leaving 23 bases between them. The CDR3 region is CASSPGGGGGALSGNTIYF. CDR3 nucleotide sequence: TGTGCCAGCAGCCCCGGCGGTGGGGGAGGTGCCCTCTCTGGAAACACCATATATTTT.

CDR3 region: CASRGLGRADTQYF. The CDR3 DNA sequence: TGTGCCAGCAGGGGTCTGGGCCGTGCAGATACGCAGTATTTT. This chain connects TRBV27 to TRBJ2-3; the D is unclear. The CDR3 contains 14 residues. Germline CDR1 is MNHEY and CDR2 is SMNVEV (reference sequence). V gave up 6 bases and J gave up 4 bases, with 14 bases separating them.

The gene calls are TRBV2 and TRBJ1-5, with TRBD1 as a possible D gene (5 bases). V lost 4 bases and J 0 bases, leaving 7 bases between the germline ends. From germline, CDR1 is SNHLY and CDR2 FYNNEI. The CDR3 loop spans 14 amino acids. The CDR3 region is CASSVTGSNQPQHF. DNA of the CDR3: TGTGCCAGCAGTGTTACAGGTAGCAATCAGCCCCAGCATTTT.

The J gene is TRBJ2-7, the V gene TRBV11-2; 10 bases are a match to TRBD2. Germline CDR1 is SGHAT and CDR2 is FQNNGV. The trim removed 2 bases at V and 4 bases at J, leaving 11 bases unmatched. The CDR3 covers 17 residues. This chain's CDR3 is CASSLTSGTLTLYEQYF. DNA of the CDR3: TGTGCCAGCAGCTTAACTAGCGGGACACTCACTCTTTACGAGCAGTACTTC. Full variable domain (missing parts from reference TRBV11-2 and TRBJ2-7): EAGVAQSPRYKIIEKRQSVAFWCNPISGHATLYWYQQILGQGPKLLIQFQNNGVVDDSQLPKDRFSAERLKGVDSTLKIQPAKLEDSAVYLCASSLTSGTLTLYEQYFGPGTRLTVT.

Here the CDR3 DNA reads TGTGCCAGCAGCGTAGCTTATAGGGCAGGGGCGTCTAACTATGGCTACACCTTC. Encoded protein: CASSVAYRAGASNYGYTF. The chain couples TRBV9 to TRBJ1-2, with D possibly TRBD1 on 6 matching bases. V was cut by 0 bases and J by 0 bases, with 18 bases left in between. The CDR3 is made up of 18 amino acids. CDR1 and CDR2 from the germline V gene are SGDLS and YYNGEE.

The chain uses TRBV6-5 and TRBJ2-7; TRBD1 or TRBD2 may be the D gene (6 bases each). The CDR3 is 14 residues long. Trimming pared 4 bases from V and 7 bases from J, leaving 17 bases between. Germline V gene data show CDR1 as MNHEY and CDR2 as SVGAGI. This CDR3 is CASSSTGRLGEQYF. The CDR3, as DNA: TGTGCCAGCAGTTCAACAGGGAGGCTAGGGGAGCAGTACTTC.

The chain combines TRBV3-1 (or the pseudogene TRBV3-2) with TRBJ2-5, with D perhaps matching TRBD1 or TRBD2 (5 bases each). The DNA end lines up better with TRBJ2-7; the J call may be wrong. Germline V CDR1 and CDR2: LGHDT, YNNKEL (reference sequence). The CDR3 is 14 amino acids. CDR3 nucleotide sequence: TGTGCCAGCAGCGGGACGCCGAACGTCCACGAGCAGTACTTC. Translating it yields CASSGTPNVHEQYF.

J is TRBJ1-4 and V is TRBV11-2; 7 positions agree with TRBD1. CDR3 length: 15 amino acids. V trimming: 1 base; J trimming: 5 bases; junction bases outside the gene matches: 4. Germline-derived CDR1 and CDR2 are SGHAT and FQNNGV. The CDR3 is CASSLGGQRNEKLFF. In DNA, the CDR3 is TGTGCCAGCAGCTTAGGGGGACAGCGGAATGAAAAACTGTTTTTT.

Here the CDR3 reads CASTPKGAASGAFF. CDR3 DNA: TGTGCCAGCACCCCCAAAGGGGCAGCCTCCGGAGCTTTCTTT. The chain employs TRBV6-5 and TRBJ1-1; maybe TRBD1 (5 bases). V gave up 7 bases and J gave up 10 bases, with 22 bases separating them. The CDR3 is 14 amino acids. Per the germline V gene, CDR1 is MNHEY and CDR2 is SVGAGI.

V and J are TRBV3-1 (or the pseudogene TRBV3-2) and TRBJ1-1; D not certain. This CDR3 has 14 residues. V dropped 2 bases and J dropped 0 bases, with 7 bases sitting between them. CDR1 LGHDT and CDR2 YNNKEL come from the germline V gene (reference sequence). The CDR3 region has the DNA TGTGCCAGCAGCCAATTCAAACTGAACACTGAAGCTTTCTTT. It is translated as CASSQFKLNTEAFF.

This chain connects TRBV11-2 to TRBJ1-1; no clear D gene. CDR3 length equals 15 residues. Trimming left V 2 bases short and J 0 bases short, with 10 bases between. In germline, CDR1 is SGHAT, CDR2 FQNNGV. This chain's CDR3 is CASSLWWTLNTEAFF. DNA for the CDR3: TGTGCCAGCAGCTTATGGTGGACCTTGAACACTGAAGCTTTCTTT.

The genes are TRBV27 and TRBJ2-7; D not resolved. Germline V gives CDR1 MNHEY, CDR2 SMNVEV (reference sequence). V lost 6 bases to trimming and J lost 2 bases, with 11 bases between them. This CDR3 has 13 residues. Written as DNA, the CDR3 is TGTGCCAGCAGCCCCCCGTGGGCCTACGAGCAGTACTTC. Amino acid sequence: CASSPPWAYEQYF.

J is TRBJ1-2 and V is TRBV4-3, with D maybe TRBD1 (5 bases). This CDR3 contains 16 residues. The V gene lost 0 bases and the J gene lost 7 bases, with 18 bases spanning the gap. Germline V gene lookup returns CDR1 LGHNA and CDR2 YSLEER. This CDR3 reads CASSQDLGEFYGGYTF. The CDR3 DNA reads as TGCGCCAGCAGCCAAGATTTGGGGGAATTTTATGGTGGCTACACCTTC.

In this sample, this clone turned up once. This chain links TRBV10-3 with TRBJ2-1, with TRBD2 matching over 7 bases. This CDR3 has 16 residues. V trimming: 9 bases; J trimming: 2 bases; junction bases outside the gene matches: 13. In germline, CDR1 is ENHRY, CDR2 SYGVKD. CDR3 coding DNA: TGTGCCATAAACTCCGGCGAGCGGGGCCCCTACAATGAGCAGTTCTTC. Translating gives CAINSGERGPYNEQFF.

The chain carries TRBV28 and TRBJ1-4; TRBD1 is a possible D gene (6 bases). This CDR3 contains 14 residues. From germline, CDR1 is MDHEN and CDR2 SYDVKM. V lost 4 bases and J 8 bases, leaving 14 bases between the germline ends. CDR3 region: CASSWDTGREKLFF. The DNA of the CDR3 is TGTGCCAGCAGTTGGGACACGGGCAGGGAAAAACTGTTTTTT. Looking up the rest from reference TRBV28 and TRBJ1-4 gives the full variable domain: DVKVTQSSRYLVKRTGEKVFLECVQDMDHENMFWYRQDPGLGLRLIYFSYDVKMKEKGDIPEGYSVSREKKERFSLILESASTNQTSMYLCASSWDTGREKLFFGSGTQLSVL.

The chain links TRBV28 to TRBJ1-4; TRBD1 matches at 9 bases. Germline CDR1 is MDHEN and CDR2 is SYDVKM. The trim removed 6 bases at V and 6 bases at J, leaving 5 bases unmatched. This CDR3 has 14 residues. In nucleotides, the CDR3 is TGTGCCAGCAGCTCTACAGGGGGCGATGAAAAACTGTTTTTT. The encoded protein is CASSSTGGDEKLFF.

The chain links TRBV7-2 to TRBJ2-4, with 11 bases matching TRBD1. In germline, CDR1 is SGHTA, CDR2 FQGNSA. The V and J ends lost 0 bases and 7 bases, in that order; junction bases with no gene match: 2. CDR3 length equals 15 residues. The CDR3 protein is CASSLAGTGGNIQYF. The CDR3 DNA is TGTGCCAGCAGCTTAGCGGGGACAGGGGGGAACATTCAGTACTTC.

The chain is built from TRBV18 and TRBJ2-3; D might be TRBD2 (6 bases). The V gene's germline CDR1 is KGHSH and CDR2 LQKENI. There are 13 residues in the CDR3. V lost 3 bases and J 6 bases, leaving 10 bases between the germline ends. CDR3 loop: CASSPAEGDTQYF. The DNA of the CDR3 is TGTGCCAGCTCACCCGCGGAGGGGGATACGCAGTATTTT.